This T cell receptor beta chain was captured in a study of CD8 T cells in ankylosing spondylitis. Notes on this clonotype: Its antigen is undetermined.

Study results and caveats: Several highly homologous variants made up a TCR beta motif that seemed to typify ankylosing spondylitis blood.

Unmatched junction bases numbered 8, after V lost 8 bases and J lost 6 bases. From germline, CDR1 is LNHDA and CDR2 SQIVND (reference sequence). The CDR3 is 13 amino acids. TCRdb processed the 5' RACE reads anew with MiXCR; each CDR3 protein has one entry. Among hundreds of thousands of distinct CDR3 sequences listed, about an eighth were seen once. J is TRBJ1-2 and V is TRBV19; 8 bases line up with TRBD1. This receptor was taken from a male donor with ankylosing spondylitis. The source material was blood, either unsorted or a sorted T cell fraction (not recorded which). CDR3 DNA: TGTGCCAGTTCCCGACAGGGGACGAATGGCTACACCTTC. It specifies CASSRQGTNGYTF.